These 7 T cell receptor beta chains share one sample of origin, sequenced in a study of cytomegalovirus exposure and HLA in healthy donors. Primers: 60 Vbeta forward and 13 Jbeta reverse. Repertoires were generated with immunoSEQ multiplex PCR, while TCRdb's copy carries only in-frame clones and drops some. The sample carries 130,000 to 150,000 clones, 70% to 85% recorded once. Sequenced sample: PBMCs. Receptors were obtained from an older woman in good health and CMV-seropositive.

V usage is TRBV6-5 and J usage is TRBJ1-2; 9 bases are shared with TRBD1. There are 13 residues in the CDR3. Trimming cost V 5 bases and J 8 bases; bases outside gene matches: 6. Germline assignment: CDR1 MNHEY and CDR2 SVGAGI. CDR3 sequence (DNA): TGTGCCAGCAGTCCACAGGGGGCAGGGGGCTACACCTTC. Translation gives CASSPQGAGGYTF.

In its sample, this clone was seen once. This chain connects TRBV5-1 to TRBJ2-5; TRBD1 agrees at 9 bases. Germline CDR1 reads SGHRS; CDR2 reads YFSETQ. The CDR3 consists of 15 residues. V dropped 5 bases and J dropped 5; count of bases not matched to a gene: 10. CDR3 sequence (DNA): TGCGCCAGCAGTGACAACACGGGACAGGGTGAGACCCAGTACTTC. It codes for CASSDNTGQGETQYF.

This chain joins TRBV7-2 and TRBJ1-4, with TRBD1 matching over 10 bases. Per the germline V gene, CDR1 is SGHTA and CDR2 is FQGNSA. V shed 3 bases and J 8 bases; nucleotides not matched to a gene: 18. The CDR3 is made up of 19 amino acids. CDR3 nucleotide sequence: TGTGCCAGCAGCTTTCCCGGGACAGGGGTGGGTAATGAACACGAAAAACTGTTTTTT. Translated, it gives CASSFPGTGVGNEHEKLFF.

In its sample, this clone was seen once. The V call is TRBV14, the J call TRBJ2-5; TRBD1 might be the D (6 bases). The germline V and J ends were trimmed by 2 bases and 4 bases, with 8 bases remaining between them. This CDR3 region has 13 residues. Germline loops: CDR1 SGHDN, CDR2 FVKESK. The CDR3 is CASSQNRAETQYF. Written as DNA, the CDR3 is TGTGCCAGCAGCCAAAACAGGGCAGAGACCCAGTACTTC.

The J gene is TRBJ1-1, the V gene TRBV28, with 7 bases aligning to TRBD1. The trim removed 5 bases at V and 5 bases at J, leaving 5 bases unmatched. The germline gives CDR1 MDHEN, CDR2 SYDVKM. This CDR3 has 13 residues. The CDR3 loop is CASSDRDMTEAFF. The CDR3 DNA reads as TGTGCCAGCAGTGACAGGGATATGACTGAAGCTTTCTTT.

This chain uses TRBV9 with TRBJ1-2, with 9 positions matching TRBD1. Looked up from germline, CDR1 is SGDLS and CDR2 is YYNGEE. The J segment lost 4 bases and the V segment lost 6 bases, leaving 22 bases of the junction unmatched. This CDR3 comprises 19 residues. Here the CDR3 DNA reads TGTGCCAGCACCGAGCTGGCTGGGACAGGGATGGATTATCCCTATGGCTACACCTTC. The encoded protein is CASTELAGTGMDYPYGYTF.

The chain joins TRBV7-9 to TRBJ1-1, with D tentatively TRBD1 (6 bases). The V and J ends lost 6 bases and 4 bases respectively, with 12 bases between them. Germline loops: CDR1 SEHNR, CDR2 FQNEAQ (reference sequence). The CDR3 spans 13 residues. The DNA of the CDR3 is TGTGCCAGCAGGTACCGCAGGGGCACTGAAGCTTTCTTT. This translates into CASRYRRGTEAFF.